This TCR beta chain comes out of a study of vaccination and CD4 T cells after COVID-19. Treatment denoted: approximately nine-day PBMC culture with coronavirus spike peptide pools or control peptides (ViraFEST assay). The J segment lost 4 bases and the V segment lost 8 bases, leaving 12 bases of the junction unmatched. Germline-derived CDR1 and CDR2 are SNHLY and FYNNEI. The CDR3 runs 15 residues. Sequencing of the DNA from cultured CD4+ T cells was carried out with the Oncomine TCR Beta short-read assay. MiXCR, applied by TCRdb to the PCR reads, yields one record per CDR3 protein. The table lists about 30,000 distinct CDR3 sequences, 62% of them singletons. Worth noting for this clonotype: Its antigen is not identified.

V gene TRBV2 combines with J gene TRBJ1-2; 8 bases are a match to TRBD1. The input for sequencing was CD4+ T cells from blood, cultured in vitro, taken after SARS-CoV-2 vaccination. This receptor was obtained from a human donor who received a COVID-19 vaccine. The CDR3 spells CASGKGRGRGYGYTF. CDR3 nucleotides: TGTGCCAGCGGAAAGGGCAGGGGGCGCGGCTATGGCTACACCTTC. The full variable domain, rest sourced from reference TRBV2 and TRBJ1-2, is EPEVTQTPSHQVTQMGQEVILRCVPISNHLYFYWYRQILGQKVEFLVSFYNNEISEKSEIFDDQFSVERPDGSNFTLKIRSTKLEDSAMYFCASGKGRGRGYGYTFGSGTRLTVV.